This entry lists 4 T cell receptor beta chains sequenced from one sample in a study of cytomegalovirus exposure and HLA in healthy donors. PCR involved 60 Vbeta and 13 Jbeta primers. Sequenced by immunoSEQ multiplex PCR; TCRdb stores in-frame clones only, minus some. The repertoire holds around 130,000 clones, with roughly 65% as singletons. Sequencing was done on a sample of PBMCs. The receptor set was obtained from a woman aged 30 to 39 in good health and CMV-seronegative.

This clone was seen more than once but under ten times. V and J are TRBV7-2 and TRBJ1-3, with 9 bases that match TRBD1. CDR1 is SGHTA, CDR2 FQGNSA, per germline. The CDR3 is 15 residues long. Trimming removed 3 bases from V and 1 base from J; junction bases left unmatched: 1. The CDR3 nucleotides are TGTGCCAGCAGCTTCGGGACAGGGTCTGGAAACACCATATATTTT. Residues: CASSFGTGSGNTIYF.

This sequence joins TRBV5-6 and TRBJ2-6, with 7 bases aligning to TRBD1. From germline, CDR1 is SGHDT and CDR2 YYEEEE. The trim removed 1 base at V and 2 bases at J, leaving 6 bases unmatched. The CDR3 consists of 17 residues. In DNA, the CDR3 is TGTGCCAGCAGCTTGAGCACAGGGGTTGCTGGGGCCAACGTCCTGACTTTC. Its protein product is CASSLSTGVAGANVLTF.

V is TRBV7-2 and J is TRBJ2-5; 9 positions agree with TRBD2. There are 17 residues in the CDR3. V was clipped by 0 bases and J by 1 base; unmatched bases: 6. CDR1 and CDR2 (germline): SGHTA, FQGNSA. CDR3 loop: CASSLAFAGGLQETQYF. The CDR3, as DNA: TGTGCCAGCAGCTTAGCGTTTGCGGGAGGGCTCCAAGAGACCCAGTACTTC.

A single count supports this clone. This rearrangement joins TRBV2 to TRBJ2-5, with 12 bases fitting TRBD2. The CDR3 runs to 14 residues. In germline, CDR1 is SNHLY, CDR2 FYNNEI. V lost 5 bases to trimming and J lost 5 bases; unmatched junction nucleotides: 3. Here the CDR3 DNA reads TGTGCCAGCAGTAGGACTAGCGGGACGGAGACCCAGTACTTC. It yields the protein CASSRTSGTETQYF. The whole variable domain, filled in from reference TRBV2 and TRBJ2-5, reads EPEVTQTPSHQVTQMGQEVILRCVPISNHLYFYWYRQILGQKVEFLVSFYNNEISEKSEIFDDQFSVERPDGSNFTLKIRSTKLEDSAMYFCASSRTSGTETQYFGPGTRLLVL.